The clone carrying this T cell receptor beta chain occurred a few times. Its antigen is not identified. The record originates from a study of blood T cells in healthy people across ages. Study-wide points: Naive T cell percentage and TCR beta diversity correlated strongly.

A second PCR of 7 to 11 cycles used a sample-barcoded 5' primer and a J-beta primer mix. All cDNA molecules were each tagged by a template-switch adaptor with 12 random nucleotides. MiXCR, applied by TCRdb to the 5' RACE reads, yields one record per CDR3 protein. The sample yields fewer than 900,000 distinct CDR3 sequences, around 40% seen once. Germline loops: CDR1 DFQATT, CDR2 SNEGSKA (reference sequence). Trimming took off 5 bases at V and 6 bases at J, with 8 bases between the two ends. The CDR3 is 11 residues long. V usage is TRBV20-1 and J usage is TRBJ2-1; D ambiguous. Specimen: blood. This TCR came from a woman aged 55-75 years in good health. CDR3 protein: CSALGRNEQFF. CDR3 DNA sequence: TGCAGTGCTTTGGGCCGCAATGAGCAGTTCTTC.